The 4 T cell receptor beta chains reported below all come from one sample, sequenced in a study of human T cells and chemical hapten exposure. From the RACE reads, TCRdb called clonotypes with MiXCR, one entry per CDR3 protein. The sample consists of 95,000 to 150,000 distinct CDR3 sequences, roughly 14% of them appearing once. Documented time point: pre-sensitization, week 0. Treatment: therapeutic diphenylcyclopropenone sensitization with weekly scalp DPC. Specimen: whole blood, collected in connection with sensitization to the hapten diphenylcyclopropenone (DPC). The source is a woman younger than 35 with alopecia areata. Some clones in this sample may be carry-over from other donors' samples.

The CDR3 region has the DNA TGTGCCAGCAGCGGCACCGGGACTAGCGTCTACGAGCAGTACTTC. Translating gives CASSGTGTSVYEQYF. This sequence joins TRBV5-6 and TRBJ2-7; 10 bases match TRBD2. After removal of 4 bases from V and 3 bases from J, the junction contained 7 bases not matched to a gene. Germline V gives CDR1 SGHDT, CDR2 YYEEEE. The CDR3 sequence is 15 residues long.

This clonotype came up a few times. This chain links TRBV5-1 with TRBJ1-1; TRBD1 might be the D (6 bases). Germline assignment: CDR1 SGHRS and CDR2 YFSETQ. The CDR3 length is 14 residues. Trimming removed 0 bases at V and 5 bases at J, with 11 bases between. For the CDR3, the DNA is TGCGCCAGCAGCTTGGTTCCGGGACAAACTGAAGCTTTCTTT. Its protein product is CASSLVPGQTEAFF.

A few counts support this clonotype. The rearrangement uses TRBV2 and TRBJ2-1; D assignment may be TRBD1 or TRBD2 (5 bases each). Germline V lookup: CDR1 SNHLY, CDR2 FYNNEI. This CDR3 has 16 amino acids. Trimming stripped 7 bases from V and 4 bases from J, with 20 bases between. This chain's CDR3 is CASKIRDLSRYNEQFF. CDR3 nucleotides: TGTGCCAGCAAGATACGGGACCTTTCTCGGTACAATGAGCAGTTCTTC.

The V call is TRBV7-9, the J call TRBJ2-7; D may be TRBD1 (5 bases). The CDR3 length is 13 residues. Trimming removed 5 bases from V and 2 bases from J, with 10 bases in between. Germline loops: CDR1 SEHNR, CDR2 FQNEAQ (reference sequence). The CDR3 protein is CASSPTGTYEQYF. The DNA of the CDR3 is TGTGCCAGCAGCCCCACAGGAACCTACGAGCAGTACTTC.